A selection of T cell receptor beta chains follows, all from one sample in a study of blood T cell repertoires in COVID-19. The table came from immunoSEQ multiplex PCR; TCRdb's copy has only in-frame clones and leaves some out. Of about 30,000 clones in the sample, around nine tenths were seen once. The sequencing sample was made of peripheral blood. These receptors were taken from a human donor in a cohort sampled during active COVID-19. The CDR3 runs from the conserved cysteine through the conserved F or W. D genes are given only for firm matches. A clone size is listed for some rows: how often the clone was seen (once, few, many), or a class if it is expanded.

v_gene	j_gene	d_gene	abundance	CDR3nt	CDR3aa
TRBV6-6	TRBJ1-2	.	.	TGTGCCAGCAGTTATGGAGAGGGTCTCGGTGGCTACACCTTC	CASSYGEGLGGYTF
TRBV6-1	TRBJ1-5	.	.	TGTGCCAGCAGTGAACACAGCTCCCTCAATCAGCCCCAGCATTTT	CASSEHSSLNQPQHF
TRBV7-6	TRBJ1-6	.	.	TGTGCCAGCAGCTCTAGCATCCGGGCGGTCGGTAATTCACCCCTCCACTTT	CASSSSIRAVGNSPLHF
TRBV7-3	TRBJ2-1	.	once	TGTGCCAGCAGCTCGCCCGGGATCAGCGGTGAGCAGTTCTTC	CASSSPGISGEQFF
TRBV19	TRBJ1-1	.	.	TGTGCCAGTAGTATTTCAGGTCCAGGGGAAGCTTTCTTT	CASSISGPGEAFF
TRBV5-1	TRBJ2-7	.	.	TGCGCCAGCAGCTTGGGGGGACATAACGAGCAGTACTTC	CASSLGGHNEQYF
TRBV5-4	TRBJ2-2	TRBD1	.	TGTGCCAGCAGCCCCGGGACAGGGGCTACCACCGGGGAGCTGTTTTTT	CASSPGTGATTGELFF
TRBV19	TRBJ1-1	.	.	TGTGCCAGTAGACACCTTGAAAGGGGCACTGAAGCTTTCTTT	CASRHLERGTEAFF
TRBV7-2	TRBJ2-5	.	.	TGTGCCAGCAACCAGGGGCTAGTCCAAGAGACCCAGTACTTC	CASNQGLVQETQYF
TRBV10-3	TRBJ1-2	TRBD1	.	TGTGCCATCAGTGGGGACAGGTACTATGGCTACACCTTC	CAISGDRYYGYTF
TRBV10-2	TRBJ1-2	.	.	TGCGCCAGCAGTGAGTCGGGGGGGCGGTTTGGCTACACCTTC	CASSESGGRFGYTF
TRBV5-1	TRBJ1-2	.	.	TGCGCCAGCAGCTTGGCCGACGGGGGGCGGTATGGCTACACCTTC	CASSLADGGRYGYTF
TRBV19	TRBJ2-1	TRBD1	once	TGTGCCAGTAGTAAGGGACAGGGGATTGAGCAGTTCTTC	CASSKGQGIEQFF
TRBV9	TRBJ2-2	.	once	TGTGCCAGCAGCGCCCATTTCACCGGGGAGCTGTTTTTT	CASSAHFTGELFF
TRBV6-2/TRBV6-3	TRBJ1-5	.	.	TGTGCCAGCAGCCAACCTAACCTGGGGCGCGGTCAGCCCCAGCATTTT	CASSQPNLGRGQPQHF
TRBV6-5	TRBJ2-7	TRBD2	.	TGTGCCAGCAGTCCCCCCCTAGCGGGGACCTACGAGCAGTACTTC	CASSPPLAGTYEQYF
TRBV19	TRBJ1-3	.	.	TGTGCCAGTAGTATCCTGGGCGGGAGAAACACCATATATTTT	CASSILGGRNTIYF
TRBV1	TRBJ2-4	.	.	TGCACCAGCAGCCAACCTATGACAGGGGTCAAAAACATTCAGTACTTC	CTSSQPMTGVKNIQYF
TRBV7-2	TRBJ2-7	TRBD2	.	TGTGCCAGCAGCTTAGCGTCGGGGCTAGCGGGGGGCTACGAGCAGTACTTC	CASSLASGLAGGYEQYF
TRBV7-6	TRBJ1-6	TRBD1	once	TGTGCCAGCAGCTCCGGACAGGGGGATAATTCACCCCTCCACTTT	CASSSGQGDNSPLHF
TRBV30	TRBJ2-5	.	.	TGTGCCTGGAGCCCTCGAAGCGCCGGGGAGACCCAGTACTTC	CAWSPRSAGETQYF
TRBV7-6	TRBJ1-2	TRBD1	.	TGTGCCAGCAGCTTAGACCAACAGGACAGGCGAGGCTACACCTTC	CASSLDQQDRRGYTF
TRBV6-1	TRBJ1-6	.	few	TGTGCCAGCAGTGAACTCGGAGATTCACCCCTCCACTTT	CASSELGDSPLHF
TRBV11-2	TRBJ2-6	TRBD1	.	TGTGCCAGCAGCTTAAGGGGGCATGGGGCCAACGTCCTGACTTTC	CASSLRGHGANVLTF
TRBV4-1	TRBJ1-1	.	.	TGCGCCAGCAGCCATTACTTAGAAGCTTTCTTT	CASSHYLEAFF
TRBV6-4	TRBJ1-6	TRBD1	.	TGTGCCAGCAGTGGGACAGGGGGCAGTTCACCCCTCCACTTT	CASSGTGGSSPLHF
TRBV5-6	TRBJ1-2	.	few	TGTGCCAGCAGCCGGACAGATTATGGCTACACCTTC	CASSRTDYGYTF
TRBV5-4	TRBJ1-3	.	.	TGTGCCAGCAGCTTGGGTTCGGGGACACACGGAAACACCATATATTTT	CASSLGSGTHGNTIYF
TRBV11-3	TRBJ2-3	TRBD1	.	TGTGCCAGCAGCTTGGGACAGGTGGGGGATACGCAGTATTTT	CASSLGQVGDTQYF
TRBV3-1/TRBV3-2	TRBJ2-2	TRBD2	once	TGTGCCAGCAGCTTGGGACTAGCCCACACCGGGGAGCTGTTTTTT	CASSLGLAHTGELFF
TRBV2	TRBJ2-3	TRBD2	.	TGTGCCAGCAAACGCCGGGGGGGGAGTACAGATACGCAGTATTTT	CASKRRGGSTDTQYF
TRBV10-2	TRBJ1-1	TRBD1	once	TGCGCCAGCAGTGACCCGGGACAGGGATTTCGAGCTTTCTTT	CASSDPGQGFRAFF
TRBV30	TRBJ1-5	.	.	TGTGCCTGGAGTGGGGGCAGGGTTGGACAGCCCCAGCATTTT	CAWSGGRVGQPQHF
TRBV7-7	TRBJ2-6	.	.	TGTGCTAGCAGCCAAGGTCCGGGGGCTGGGGCCAACGTCCTGACTTTC	CASSQGPGAGANVLTF
TRBV19	TRBJ1-1	TRBD1	.	TGTGCCAGTAGTATAGTTGACAGGGGTATATCTGAAGCTTTCTTT	CASSIVDRGISEAFF
TRBV11-2	TRBJ1-1	TRBD1	.	TGTGCCAGCAGCTCAGAACAGGGGGCGTTAGCTTTCTTT	CASSSEQGALAFF
TRBV5-1	TRBJ2-3	TRBD2	.	TGCGCCAGCAGTGGCGGGGGGGCGGGCACAGATACGCAGTATTTT	CASSGGGAGTDTQYF
TRBV11-2	TRBJ2-7	.	.	TGTGCCAGCAGGACTAGTTTTGGAGGGGAGCTGGACGAGCAGTACTTC	CASRTSFGGELDEQYF
TRBV12-5	TRBJ1-5	TRBD1	.	TGTGCTAGTGGTTCTGACTACAGGGGGCGGAATCAGCCCCAGCATTTT	CASGSDYRGRNQPQHF
TRBV10-3	TRBJ1-1	.	.	TGTGCCATCAGTGAGTCGGCGGGGGCGCGATCCACTGAAGCTTTCTTT	CAISESAGARSTEAFF
TRBV7-3	TRBJ1-6	TRBD1	few	TGTGCCAGCAGCCGGACAGGGGGTTTGAATTCACCCCTCCACTTT	CASSRTGGLNSPLHF
TRBV19	TRBJ2-1	TRBD2	few	TGTGCCAGTAGGGGACTAGCGGGGTACAATGAGCAGTTCTTC	CASRGLAGYNEQFF
TRBV20-1	TRBJ2-7	TRBD2	.	TGCAGTGCTAGTGATAGCGGGGGAGCCCCCACCGGATACGAGCAGTACTTC	CSASDSGGAPTGYEQYF
TRBV4-1	TRBJ1-4	TRBD1	.	TGCGCCAGCAGCCAGGGCGGGACAGTACTTAATGAAAAACTGTTTTTT	CASSQGGTVLNEKLFF
TRBV7-2	TRBJ1-5	TRBD1	.	TGTGCCAGCAGACGGGGACAGGGGTGGAATCAGCCCCAGCATTTT	CASRRGQGWNQPQHF
TRBV5-1	TRBJ2-2	.	.	TGCGCCAGCAGGGCAGGATCCCGGGACATTTACACCGGGGAGCTGTTTTTT	CASRAGSRDIYTGELFF
TRBV30	TRBJ2-7	.	.	TGTGCCTGGAGTGTAGGTGCCATTGCAACAGACGAGCAGTACTTC	CAWSVGAIATDEQYF
TRBV5-1	TRBJ1-6	.	.	TGCGCCAGCAGCAGCGGGACGGCGAGTAATTCACCCCTCCACTTT	CASSSGTASNSPLHF
TRBV5-6	TRBJ1-2	TRBD1	.	TGTGCCAGCAGCTTGGTTCTGGCAGGGGGCGACTATGGCTACACCTTC	CASSLVLAGGDYGYTF
TRBV29-1	TRBJ1-2	.	once	TGCAGCGTTTCGACAGTGGATCTTGGCTACACCTTC	CSVSTVDLGYTF
TRBV7-2	TRBJ2-3	TRBD2	.	TGTGCCAGCAGCACCCGGTCGGGGGGGGGCACAGATACGCAGTATTTT	CASSTRSGGGTDTQYF
TRBV6-5	TRBJ1-2	TRBD1	.	TGTGCCAGCAGCCGGTCGGGACAGCACTATGGCTACACCTTC	CASSRSGQHYGYTF
TRBV7-6	TRBJ1-2	TRBD1	.	TGTGCCAGCAGCCTAGGACAGGGAGTGGATGGCTACACCTTC	CASSLGQGVDGYTF